A single sample is the source of the 31 T cell receptor beta chains below, sequenced in a study of human T cells and chemical hapten exposure. MiXCR was run by TCRdb on the RACE reads, yielding one entry per CDR3 protein. The repertoire holds under 40,000 distinct CDR3 sequences, with 6% to 7% as singletons. Noted time point: patch test 1, 2 weeks after DPC sensitization. Documented treatment: therapeutic diphenylcyclopropenone sensitization with weekly scalp DPC. It was unfractionated whole blood from which total RNA was extracted. The material was whole blood, obtained in connection with sensitization to the hapten diphenylcyclopropenone (DPC). All receptors derive from a woman between 25 and 40 years old with alopecia areata. Some clones in this sample may be carry-over from other donors' samples.

The V gene is TRBV13, the J gene TRBJ2-3; D gene uncertain. Germline V gene sequence: CDR1 PRHDT, CDR2 FYEKMQ (reference sequence). CDR3 length equals 13 residues. V was cut by 3 bases and J by 3 bases, with 7 bases left in between. CDR3 sequence reads: CASSFRSTDTQYF. The CDR3 nucleotides are TGTGCCAGCAGCTTCCGGAGTACAGATACGCAGTATTTT.

The chain combines TRBV12-3 or TRBV12-4 with TRBJ1-1, with 7 bases identical to TRBD1. The CDR3 sequence is 10 residues long. With 8 bases clipped from V and 9 bases from J, the junction kept 3 bases outside the gene matches. The DNA for the CDR3 is TGTGCCAGCGGGAGGGGGCAAGCTTTCTTT. Amino acids: CASGRGQAFF.

The V gene is TRBV3-1, the J gene TRBJ2-2; unclear D gene. This CDR3 has 14 amino acids. The V end lost 0 bases, the J end lost 7 bases, and 9 bases lay between the germline ends. Germline CDR1 reads LGHDT; CDR2 reads YNNKEL (reference sequence). The CDR3 coding sequence is TGTGCCAGCAGCCAAGATCTCGTTATCGGGGAGCTGTTTTTT. Amino acid sequence: CASSQDLVIGELFF.

This clonotype was counted a few times. V and J are TRBV7-8 and TRBJ2-7; no firm D call. V was trimmed by 4 bases and J by 2 bases, leaving 9 bases between them. Germline CDR1 reads SGHVS; CDR2 reads FQNEAQ. CDR3 length: 13 amino acids. The DNA for the CDR3 is TGTGCCAGCAGCTCCGTACGCACCTACGAGCAGTACTTC. It encodes CASSSVRTYEQYF. Together with reference TRBV7-8 and TRBJ2-7, the CDR3 gives the full variable domain: GAGVSQSPRYKVAKRGQDVALRCDPISGHVSLFWYQQALGQGPEFLTYFQNEAQLDKSGLPSDRFFAERPEGSVSTLKIQRTQQEDSAVYLCASSSVRTYEQYFGPGTRLTVT.

This clonotype was seen repeatedly, ten times or more. J is TRBJ2-3 and V is TRBV6-5; TRBD2 matches 7 bases. The germline gives CDR1 MNHEY, CDR2 SVGAGI. The CDR3 totals 11 residues. CDR3 sequence: CASREADTQYF. The CDR3, as DNA: TGTGCGTCCCGGGAGGCAGATACGCAGTATTTT.

This clonotype was seen a handful of times. V gene TRBV14 combines with J gene TRBJ1-6; D unresolved. The V gene's germline CDR1 is SGHDN and CDR2 FVKESK. The CDR3 has 13 amino acids. The V end was cut by 7 bases, the J end by 6 bases, with 10 bases between. The CDR3 loop is CASKGLSNSPLHF. CDR3 DNA: TGTGCCAGCAAAGGCCTCAGTAATTCACCCCTCCACTTT.

The table lists this clonotype with a few counts. V gene TRBV12-3 or TRBV12-4 combines with J gene TRBJ1-4; 9 bases fit TRBD1. The length of the CDR3 is 15 residues. V shed 2 bases and J 4 bases; nucleotides not matched to a gene: 2. The DNA for the CDR3 is TGTGCCAGCAGTTTATCGACAGGGGGTAATGAAAAACTGTTTTTT. It codes for CASSLSTGGNEKLFF.

This clonotype was detected ten times or more. V and J are TRBV10-2 and TRBJ1-5, with D unresolved. V shed 4 bases and J shed 7 bases, with 11 bases lying between them. CDR3 size: 13 residues. Germline loops: CDR1 WSHSY, CDR2 SAAADI. CDR3 sequence (DNA): TGCGCCAGCAGTGCCCCTTGGGGACAGCCCCAGCATTTT. This sequence encodes CASSAPWGQPQHF.

The V call is TRBV7-2, the J call TRBJ2-3, with TRBD2 matching 10 bases. The CDR3 loop spans 16 amino acids. Losses at the gene ends were 0 bases for V and 4 bases for J; bases not matched to a gene: 4. Germline CDR1 SGHTA, CDR2 FQGNSA. CDR3 coding DNA: TGTGCCAGCAGCTTAGCGCTTAGCGGGGGGTCAGATACGCAGTATTTT. Residues: CASSLALSGGSDTQYF.

This clonotype has only a few counts. This chain links TRBV11-2 with TRBJ1-1, with D perhaps matching TRBD1 (6 bases). V was cut by 3 bases and J by 6 bases, with 20 bases left in between. This CDR3 has 16 amino acids. The germline gives CDR1 SGHAT, CDR2 FQNNGV. CDR3 bases: TGTGCCAGCAGCTTGAGTTGGGGGGCTGGGTGGGCTGAAGCTTTCTTT. Translating gives CASSLSWGAGWAEAFF.

J is TRBJ1-5 and V is TRBV12-3 or TRBV12-4, with a possible D match to TRBD1 (6 bases). The CDR3 is 14 residues long. Trimming left V 5 bases short and J 2 bases short, with 10 bases between. CDR3 region: CASSPRTGNQPQHF. The CDR3 DNA follows: TGTGCCAGCAGTCCCCGGACAGGCAATCAGCCCCAGCATTTT.

This sequence joins TRBV4-1 and TRBJ1-3; no clear D. Trimming removed 0 bases at V and 4 bases at J, with 16 bases between. CDR1 MGHRA and CDR2 YSYEKL come from the germline V gene. The CDR3 is 17 amino acids. The CDR3 protein is CASSQDRLGGTGNTIYF. The CDR3 DNA is TGCGCCAGCAGCCAAGATCGTCTGGGAGGTACAGGAAACACCATATATTTT.

This clonotype was detected only a few times. V gene TRBV5-1 combines with J gene TRBJ2-3; D is perhaps TRBD1 (6 bases). This CDR3 has 16 residues. Germline loops: CDR1 SGHRS, CDR2 YFSETQ. Trimming stripped 0 bases from V and 0 bases from J, with 11 bases between. CDR3: CASSLATGPSTDTQYF. CDR3 coding DNA: TGCGCCAGCAGCTTGGCCACAGGGCCGAGCACAGATACGCAGTATTTT.

The chain has TRBV25-1 and TRBJ2-3; D remains ambiguous. The V gene lost 6 bases and the J gene lost 6 bases, with 13 bases spanning the gap. Looked up from germline, CDR1 is MGHDK and CDR2 is SYGVNS. The CDR3 loop spans 13 amino acids. The CDR3 spells CASSPFGMDTQYF. CDR3 nucleotide sequence: TGTGCCAGCAGCCCCTTTGGGATGGATACGCAGTATTTT.

This clonotype was detected only a few times. DNA of the CDR3: TGCGCCAGCAGCCAAGATGAGGGGGCTTACTCTGGGGCCAACGTCCTGACTTTC. Amino acids: CASSQDEGAYSGANVLTF. The V call is TRBV4-3, the J call TRBJ2-6; 7 nucleotides line up with TRBD1. The CDR3 totals 18 residues. The V segment lost 0 bases and the J segment 0 bases; nucleotides outside the gene matches: 5. CDR1 is LGHNA and CDR2 is YSLEER in the germline V gene.

A few counts support this clonotype. J is TRBJ2-4 and V is TRBV6-6; D is undetermined. Germline CDR1 is MNHNY and CDR2 is SVGAGI (reference sequence). The CDR3 covers 13 residues. Between the trimmed V and J ends, which lost 6 bases and 8 bases, there was a span of 14 bases. The CDR3 protein is CASRPPDSDIQYF. DNA for the CDR3: TGTGCCAGCAGGCCTCCGGATTCTGACATTCAGTACTTC.

This clonotype was counted between two and nine times. The gene calls are TRBV7-2 and TRBJ2-3; D is undetermined. The germline CDR1 and CDR2 sequences are SGHTA and FQGNSA. This CDR3 contains 15 residues. Trimming cost V 1 base and J 2 bases, with 10 bases left between them. The CDR3 nucleotides are TGTGCCAGCAGCTTAGGGGTCAGGACCACAGATACGCAGTATTTT. As protein: CASSLGVRTTDTQYF.

The chain recombines TRBV14 with TRBJ2-3; the D is unclear. V was clipped by 2 bases and J by 6 bases, with 6 bases between them. Germline V lookup: CDR1 SGHDN, CDR2 FVKESK. The CDR3 is 12 amino acids. The CDR3 DNA reads as TGTGCCAGCAGCCAACTGTTGGATACGCAGTATTTT. Residues: CASSQLLDTQYF.

This clonotype was counted a few times. This chain connects TRBV5-1 to TRBJ2-1; 8 positions agree with TRBD2. Trimming cost V 4 bases and J 7 bases; bases outside gene matches: 4. CDR1 SGHRS and CDR2 YFSETQ come from the germline V gene. This CDR3 has 13 amino acids. In DNA form, the CDR3 reads TGCGCCAGCAGCCGTAGCGGGGATAATGAGCAGTTCTTC. It encodes CASSRSGDNEQFF. The entire variable domain, with the rest obtained from reference TRBV5-1 and TRBJ2-1, is as follows: KAGVTQTPRYLIKTRGQQVTLSCSPISGHRSVSWYQQTPGQGLQFLFEYFSETQRNKGNFPGRFSGRQFSNSRSEMNVSTLELGDSALYLCASSRSGDNEQFFGPGTRLTVL.

This clonotype was observed a few times. The chain combines TRBV9 with TRBJ1-3; 8 bases are a match to TRBD1. CDR1 is SGDLS and CDR2 is YYNGEE in the germline V gene. This CDR3 contains 17 residues. With 4 bases clipped from V and 2 bases from J, the junction kept 11 bases outside the gene matches. The CDR3 loop reads CASSPVWGRGPGNTIYF. The CDR3 bases are TGTGCCAGCAGCCCTGTGTGGGGCAGGGGGCCTGGAAACACCATATATTTT.

This clonotype was seen repeatedly, ten times or more. The chain links TRBV7-9 to TRBJ2-3; possibly TRBD2 for D (6 bases). Germline V CDR1 and CDR2: SEHNR, FQNEAQ (reference sequence). This CDR3 has 16 amino acids. Trimming left V 3 bases short and J 2 bases short, with 15 bases between. This CDR3 reads CASSLFGGGYTDTQYF. DNA for the CDR3: TGTGCCAGCAGCTTGTTCGGGGGTGGATACACAGATACGCAGTATTTT.

This clonotype was observed a handful of times. The chain is built from TRBV7-3 and TRBJ2-3; 7 bases fit TRBD2. The CDR3 is 15 amino acids. Germline V CDR1 and CDR2: SGHTA, FQGTGA. Unmatched junction bases numbered 6, after V lost 4 bases and J lost 2 bases. The CDR3 bases are TGTGCCAGCAGCTCCCAAGCGGGGTTCACAGATACGCAGTATTTT. This codes for CASSSQAGFTDTQYF.

This clonotype was observed at least ten times. The chain joins TRBV10-3 to TRBJ1-1, with D uncertain. Trimming took off 0 bases at V and 4 bases at J, with 9 bases between the two ends. This CDR3 comprises 14 residues. Germline V lookup: CDR1 ENHRY, CDR2 SYGVKD. CDR3 DNA: TGTGCCATCAGTGAGTCGGCCCAAGCCACTGAAGCTTTCTTT. Amino acid sequence: CAISESAQATEAFF.

The J gene is TRBJ2-7, the V gene TRBV15; a possible D gene is TRBD2 (6 bases). CDR1 is LNHNV, CDR2 YYDKDF, per germline (reference sequence). V was cut by 5 bases and J by 6 bases, with 8 bases left in between. CDR3 length equals 11 residues. In nucleotides, the CDR3 is TGTGCCACCAGCGGGGAGGCCGAGCAGTACTTC. It specifies CATSGEAEQYF.

Ten or more counts support this clonotype. This chain uses TRBV29-1 with TRBJ1-1; D gene uncertain. The V and J ends lost 4 bases and 3 bases respectively, with 12 bases between them. This CDR3 contains 13 residues. Germline assignment: CDR1 SQVTM and CDR2 ANQGSEA. DNA of the CDR3: TGCAGCGTTGGGGGTTTCGCTGACACTGAAGCTTTCTTT. Protein: CSVGGFADTEAFF.

This clonotype was detected ten times or more. This rearrangement joins TRBV2 to TRBJ1-5; D may be TRBD1 (5 bases). V was clipped by 7 bases and J by 4 bases, with 17 bases between them. This CDR3 is 15 amino acids long. In germline, CDR1 is SNHLY, CDR2 FYNNEI. This chain's CDR3 is CASKAEPSGNQPQHF. CDR3 DNA sequence: TGTGCCAGCAAGGCGGAGCCGTCAGGGAATCAGCCCCAGCATTTT.

This clonotype was counted at least ten times. The V gene is TRBV12-3 or TRBV12-4, the J gene TRBJ1-1; D is possibly TRBD1 (5 bases). Trimming took off 6 bases at V and 4 bases at J, with 21 bases between the two ends. The CDR3 runs 16 residues. The DNA of the CDR3 is TGTGCCAGCAGGGACCCAGGAGGGGATGAGGGCACTGAAGCTTTCTTT. Translated, it gives CASRDPGGDEGTEAFF.

V usage is TRBV28 and J usage is TRBJ1-6; D might be TRBD1 (6 bases). The V gene's germline CDR1 is MDHEN and CDR2 SYDVKM. The CDR3 has 14 residues. V lost 6 bases and J lost 10, with 16 bases in between. This chain's CDR3 is CASSYTGKNSPLHF. The CDR3 DNA sequence: TGTGCCAGCAGCTATACAGGGAAGAACTCACCCCTCCACTTT. The whole variable domain, remainder taken from reference TRBV28 and TRBJ1-6, is DVKVTQSSRYLVKRTGEKVFLECVQDMDHENMFWYRQDPGLGLRLIYFSYDVKMKEKGDIPEGYSVSREKKERFSLILESASTNQTSMYLCASSYTGKNSPLHFGNGTRLTVT.

The V and J genes are TRBV5-4 and TRBJ2-3; 8 positions agree with TRBD2. V shed 0 bases, J shed 2 bases, and the junction held 2 bases outside the gene matches. Germline lookup yields CDR1 SGHNT and CDR2 YYREEE (reference sequence). The CDR3 is made up of 15 amino acids. The CDR3 sequence: CASSLELAVTDTQYF. The DNA for the CDR3 is TGTGCCAGCAGCTTGGAACTAGCGGTCACAGATACGCAGTATTTT.

The table lists this clonotype with many counts. This rearrangement joins TRBV28 to TRBJ2-5; D may be TRBD1 (5 bases). Germline V gene sequence: CDR1 MDHEN, CDR2 SYDVKM. Between the trimmed V and J ends, which lost 11 bases and 4 bases, there was a span of 20 bases. The CDR3 sequence is 14 residues long. The chain's CDR3 is CASAGAAGRETQYF. CDR3 DNA sequence: TGTGCCTCAGCAGGCGCCGCAGGGCGAGAGACCCAGTACTTC.

The chain couples TRBV12-3 or TRBV12-4 to TRBJ2-4; D gene uncertain. Trimming stripped 0 bases from V and 6 bases from J, with 6 bases between. The CDR3 has 13 residues. CDR3 loop: CASSLAAGNIQYF. Written as DNA, the CDR3 is TGTGCCAGCAGTTTAGCAGCAGGAAACATTCAGTACTTC.